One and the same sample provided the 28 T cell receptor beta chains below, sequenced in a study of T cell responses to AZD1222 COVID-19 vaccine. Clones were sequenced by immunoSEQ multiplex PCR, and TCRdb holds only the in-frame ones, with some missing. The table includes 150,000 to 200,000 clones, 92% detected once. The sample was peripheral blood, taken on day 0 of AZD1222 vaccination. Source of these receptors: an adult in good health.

The DNA of the CDR3 is TGTGCCAGCAGCCAAGAATGGACTAGCGGGAGGGACTACTACAATGAGCAGTTCTTC. Translating it yields CASSQEWTSGRDYYNEQFF. V is TRBV4-2 and J is TRBJ2-1, with TRBD2 matching over 15 bases. The germline gives CDR1 LGHNA, CDR2 YNFKEQ. The CDR3 loop spans 19 amino acids. Trimming at V came to 0 bases and at J to 3 bases, leaving 6 bases not matched to a gene.

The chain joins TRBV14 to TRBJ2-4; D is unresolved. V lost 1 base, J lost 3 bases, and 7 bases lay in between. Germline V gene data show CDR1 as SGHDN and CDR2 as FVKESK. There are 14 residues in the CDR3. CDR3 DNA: TGTGCCAGCAGCCAAGGCGGAAGCAAAAACATTCAGTACTTC. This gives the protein CASSQGGSKNIQYF.

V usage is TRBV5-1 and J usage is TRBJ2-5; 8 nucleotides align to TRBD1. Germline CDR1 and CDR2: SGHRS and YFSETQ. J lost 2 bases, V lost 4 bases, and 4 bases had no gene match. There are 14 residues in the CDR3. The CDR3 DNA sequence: TGCGCCAGCAGCGCAGACAGGGGACAAGAGACCCAGTACTTC. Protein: CASSADRGQETQYF. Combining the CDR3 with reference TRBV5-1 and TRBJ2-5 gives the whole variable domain KAGVTQTPRYLIKTRGQQVTLSCSPISGHRSVSWYQQTPGQGLQFLFEYFSETQRNKGNFPGRFSGRQFSNSRSEMNVSTLELGDSALYLCASSADRGQETQYFGPGTRLLVL.

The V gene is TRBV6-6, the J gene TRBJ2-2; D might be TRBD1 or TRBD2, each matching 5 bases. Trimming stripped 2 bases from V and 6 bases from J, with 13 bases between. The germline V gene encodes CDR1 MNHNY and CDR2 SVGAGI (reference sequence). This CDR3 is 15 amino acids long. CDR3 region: CASSYRGGSAGELFF. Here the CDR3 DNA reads TGTGCCAGCAGTTACCGTGGGGGATCGGCCGGGGAGCTGTTTTTT.

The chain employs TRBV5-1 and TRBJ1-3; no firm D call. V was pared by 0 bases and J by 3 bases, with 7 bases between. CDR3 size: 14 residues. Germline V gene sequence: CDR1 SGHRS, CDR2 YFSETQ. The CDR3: CASSLGSGGNTIYF. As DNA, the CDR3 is TGCGCCAGCAGCTTGGGGTCGGGTGGAAACACCATATATTTT.

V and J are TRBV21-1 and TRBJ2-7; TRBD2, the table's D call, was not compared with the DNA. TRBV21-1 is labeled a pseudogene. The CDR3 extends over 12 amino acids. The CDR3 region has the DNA TGTGCCAGCAGCAGGGACTCCTGGGAGCAGTACTTC. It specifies CASSRDSWEQYF.

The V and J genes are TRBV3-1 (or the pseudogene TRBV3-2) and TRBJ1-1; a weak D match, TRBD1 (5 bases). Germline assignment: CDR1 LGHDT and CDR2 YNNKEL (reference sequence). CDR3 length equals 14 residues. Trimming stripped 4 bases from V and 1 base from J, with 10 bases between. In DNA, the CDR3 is TGTGCCAGCAGCCCGTGGGGGACGAACACTGAAGCTTTCTTT. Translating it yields CASSPWGTNTEAFF.

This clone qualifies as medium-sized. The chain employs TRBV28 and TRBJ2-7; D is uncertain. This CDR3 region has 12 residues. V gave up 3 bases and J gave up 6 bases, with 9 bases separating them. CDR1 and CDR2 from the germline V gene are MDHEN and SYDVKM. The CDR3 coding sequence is TGTGCCAGCAGTTTCAAAGCGCTCGAGCAGTACTTC. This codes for CASSFKALEQYF.

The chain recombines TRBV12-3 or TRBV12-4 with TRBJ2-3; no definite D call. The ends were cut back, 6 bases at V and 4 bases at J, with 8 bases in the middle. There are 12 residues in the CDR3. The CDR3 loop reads CASRASADTQYF. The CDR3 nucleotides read TGTGCCAGCAGGGCTTCCGCAGATACGCAGTATTTT.

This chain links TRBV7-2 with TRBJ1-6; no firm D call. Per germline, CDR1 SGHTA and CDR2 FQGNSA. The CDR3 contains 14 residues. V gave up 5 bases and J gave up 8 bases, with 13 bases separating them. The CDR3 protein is CASSPVPRDSPLHF. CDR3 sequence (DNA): TGTGCCAGCAGCCCGGTCCCTAGGGATTCACCCCTCCACTTT.

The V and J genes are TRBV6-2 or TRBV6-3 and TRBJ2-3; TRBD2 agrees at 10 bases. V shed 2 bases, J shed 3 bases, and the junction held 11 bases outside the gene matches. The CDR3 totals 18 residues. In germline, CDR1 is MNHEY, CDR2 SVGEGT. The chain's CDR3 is CASSYPGSGGAWTDTQYF. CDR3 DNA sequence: TGTGCCAGCAGTTACCCCGGGAGCGGGGGGGCCTGGACAGATACGCAGTATTTT.

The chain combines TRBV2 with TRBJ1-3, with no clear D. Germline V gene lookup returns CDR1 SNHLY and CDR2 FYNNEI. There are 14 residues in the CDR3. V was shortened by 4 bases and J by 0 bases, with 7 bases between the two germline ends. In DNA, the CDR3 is TGTGCCAGCAGTGGGGGTGCCTCTGGAAACACCATATATTTT. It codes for CASSGGASGNTIYF.

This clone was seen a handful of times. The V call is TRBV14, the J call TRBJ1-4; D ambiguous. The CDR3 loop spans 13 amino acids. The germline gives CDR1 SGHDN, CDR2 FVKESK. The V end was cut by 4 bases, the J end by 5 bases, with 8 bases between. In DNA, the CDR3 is TGTGCCAGCAGCCGGGCGGGGAATGAAAAACTGTTTTTT. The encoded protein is CASSRAGNEKLFF.

The DNA for the CDR3 is TGTGCCAGTAAAATAGGGGGTGTATACACTGAAGCTTTCTTT. Protein: CASKIGGVYTEAFF. V gene TRBV19 combines with J gene TRBJ1-1, with a possible D match to TRBD1 (6 bases). The CDR3 runs to 14 residues. The ends were cut back, 7 bases at V and 3 bases at J, with 15 bases in the middle. In germline, CDR1 is LNHDA, CDR2 SQIVND (reference sequence).

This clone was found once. In DNA form, the CDR3 reads TGTGCCAGCAGCTTAATGGGTCAGGATACGCAGTATTTT. Its translation is CASSLMGQDTQYF. V is TRBV7-3 and J is TRBJ2-3; no clear D. The CDR3 length is 13 residues. CDR1 and CDR2 (germline): SGHTA, FQGTGA. Trimming pared 1 base from V and 6 bases from J, leaving 8 bases between.

The CDR3 spells CASSQDRWTLYEQYF. The CDR3 DNA reads TGTGCCAGCAGCCAAGATCGGTGGACACTATACGAGCAGTACTTC. The rearrangement uses TRBV3-1 (or the pseudogene TRBV3-2) and TRBJ2-7, with D maybe TRBD1 (5 bases). The CDR3 consists of 15 residues. Germline-derived CDR1 and CDR2 are LGHDT and YNNKEL (reference sequence). V was cut by 0 bases and J by 4 bases, with 13 bases left in between.

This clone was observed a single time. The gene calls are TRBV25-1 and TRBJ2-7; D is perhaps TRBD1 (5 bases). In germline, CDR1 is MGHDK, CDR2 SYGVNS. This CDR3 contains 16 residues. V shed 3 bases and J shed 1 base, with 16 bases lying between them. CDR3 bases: TGTGCCAGCAGTGACTCCCCCTCGACAGTGTCCTACGAGCAGTACTTC. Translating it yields CASSDSPSTVSYEQYF.

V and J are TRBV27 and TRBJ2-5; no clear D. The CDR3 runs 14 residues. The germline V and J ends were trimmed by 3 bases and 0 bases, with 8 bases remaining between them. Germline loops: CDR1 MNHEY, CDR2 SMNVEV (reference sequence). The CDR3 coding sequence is TGTGCCAGCAGTTTTATCGGATACCAAGAGACCCAGTACTTC. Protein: CASSFIGYQETQYF.

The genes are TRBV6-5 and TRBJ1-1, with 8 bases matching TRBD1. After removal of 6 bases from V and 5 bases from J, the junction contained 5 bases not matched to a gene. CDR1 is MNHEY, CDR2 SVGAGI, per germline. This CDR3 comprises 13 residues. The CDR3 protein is CASRQGEITEAFF. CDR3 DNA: TGTGCCAGCAGACAGGGGGAAATAACTGAAGCTTTCTTT.

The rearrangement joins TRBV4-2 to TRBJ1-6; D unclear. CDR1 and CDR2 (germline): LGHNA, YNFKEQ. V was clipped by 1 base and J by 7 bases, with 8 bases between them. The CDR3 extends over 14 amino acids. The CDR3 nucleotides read TGTGCCAGCAGCCAAGTGGGAGGAAATTCACCCCTCCACTTT. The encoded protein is CASSQVGGNSPLHF.

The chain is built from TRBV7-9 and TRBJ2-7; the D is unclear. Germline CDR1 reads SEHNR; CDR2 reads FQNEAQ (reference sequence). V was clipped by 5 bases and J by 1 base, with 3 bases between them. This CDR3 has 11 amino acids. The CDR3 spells CASSRSYEQYF. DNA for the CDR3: TGTGCCAGCAGCCGTTCCTACGAGCAGTACTTC.

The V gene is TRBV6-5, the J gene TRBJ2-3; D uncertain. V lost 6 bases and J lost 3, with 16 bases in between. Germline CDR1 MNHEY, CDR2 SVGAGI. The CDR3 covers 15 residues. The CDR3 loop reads CASSRRRTETDTQYF. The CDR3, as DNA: TGTGCCAGCAGCAGACGTCGGACGGAAACAGATACGCAGTATTTT.

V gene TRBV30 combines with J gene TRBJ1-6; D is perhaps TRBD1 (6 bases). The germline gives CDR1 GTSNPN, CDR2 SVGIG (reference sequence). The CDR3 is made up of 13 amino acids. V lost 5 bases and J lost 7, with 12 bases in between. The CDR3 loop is CAWSRGRNSPLHF. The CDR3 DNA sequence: TGTGCCTGGTCTCGGGGGCGAAATTCACCCCTCCACTTT.

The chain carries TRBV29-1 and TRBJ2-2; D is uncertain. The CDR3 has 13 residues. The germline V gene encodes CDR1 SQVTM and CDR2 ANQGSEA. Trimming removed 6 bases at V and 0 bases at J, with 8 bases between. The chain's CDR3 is CSVAPANTGELFF. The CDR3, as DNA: TGCAGCGTCGCACCTGCGAACACCGGGGAGCTGTTTTTT.

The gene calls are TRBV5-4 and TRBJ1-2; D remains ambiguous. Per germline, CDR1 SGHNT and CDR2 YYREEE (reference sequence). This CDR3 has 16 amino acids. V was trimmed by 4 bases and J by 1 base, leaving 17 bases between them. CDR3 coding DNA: TGTGCCAGCAGCGCCCGAGTCCAGGCGAATAACTATGGCTACACCTTC. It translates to CASSARVQANNYGYTF.

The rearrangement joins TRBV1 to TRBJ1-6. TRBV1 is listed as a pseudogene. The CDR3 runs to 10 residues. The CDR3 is CTSTQGTLHF. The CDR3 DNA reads TGCACCAGCACCCAAGGGACCCTCCACTTT.

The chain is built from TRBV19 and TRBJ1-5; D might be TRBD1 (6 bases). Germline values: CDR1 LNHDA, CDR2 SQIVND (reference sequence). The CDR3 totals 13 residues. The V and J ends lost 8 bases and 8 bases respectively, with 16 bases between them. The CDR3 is CASEWVRGEPQHF. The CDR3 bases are TGTGCCAGTGAATGGGTCAGGGGTGAGCCCCAGCATTTT.

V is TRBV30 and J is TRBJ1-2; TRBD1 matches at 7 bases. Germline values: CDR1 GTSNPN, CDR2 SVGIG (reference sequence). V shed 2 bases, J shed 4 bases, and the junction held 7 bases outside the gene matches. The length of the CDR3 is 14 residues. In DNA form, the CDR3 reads TGTGCCTGGAGTCTTGGGACAGTCCGCTATGGCTACACCTTC. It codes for CAWSLGTVRYGYTF.